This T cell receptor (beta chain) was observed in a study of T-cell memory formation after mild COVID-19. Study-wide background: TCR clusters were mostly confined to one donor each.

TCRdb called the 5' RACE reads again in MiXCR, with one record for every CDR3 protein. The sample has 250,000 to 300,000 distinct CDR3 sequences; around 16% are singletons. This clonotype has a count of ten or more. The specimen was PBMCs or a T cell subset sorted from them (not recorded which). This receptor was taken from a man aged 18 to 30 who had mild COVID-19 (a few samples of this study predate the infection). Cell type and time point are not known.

CDR3 bases: TGCGCCAGCAGCCCAGGACTAGCGGGAGGGGCGAATGAGCAGTTCTTC. Translating gives CASSPGLAGGANEQFF. This chain links TRBV5-1 with TRBJ2-1; 15 bases map to TRBD2. The CDR3 extends over 16 amino acids. Trimming at V came to 4 bases and at J to 7 bases, leaving 6 bases not matched to a gene. Germline V gene lookup returns CDR1 SGHRS and CDR2 YFSETQ.